The 23 T cell receptor beta chains below all came from one sample that was sequenced in a study of blood T cell repertoires in COVID-19 (dated by TCRdb to 2019 to 2021). The receptor library was made with the immunoSEQ multiplex PCR assay. In TCRdb, the immuneACCESS table is reduced to in-frame sequences with V and J assigned. These tables do not hold every clone; where another copy was compared, an unresolved V gene accounts for under half, and the others remain unexplained. For this sample there are roughly 230,000 clones; about 85% appear just once. The top ten clones comprise over 0.95% of the sample. Material for sequencing was peripheral blood. These receptors were obtained from a man aged 35 to 55 with acute or convalescent COVID-19.

The chain recombines TRBV19 with TRBJ2-3, with a tentative D call TRBD2 (6 bases). Trimming cost V 5 bases and J 5 bases, with 11 bases left between them. The CDR3 length is 13 residues. Germline assignment: CDR1 LNHDA and CDR2 SQIVND (reference sequence). CDR3 DNA sequence: TGTGCCAGTAGTTTGGGACTGGGAGATACGCAGTATTTT. Protein: CASSLGLGDTQYF.

This chain uses TRBV13 with TRBJ2-6; D remains unclear. The CDR3 has 17 amino acids. Germline values: CDR1 PRHDT, CDR2 FYEKMQ (reference sequence). V was pared by 5 bases and J by 0 bases, with 14 bases between. In DNA form, the CDR3 reads TGTGCCAGCAGCCCAGGCGTGGTTCACTCTGGGGCCAACGTCCTGACTTTC. Amino acid sequence: CASSPGVVHSGANVLTF.

The chain is built from TRBV20-1 and TRBJ2-7, with 9 bases aligning to TRBD1. CDR1 is DFQATT, CDR2 SNEGSKA, per germline (reference sequence). Losses at the gene ends were 3 bases for V and 2 bases for J; bases not matched to a gene: 5. This CDR3 is 14 amino acids long. The chain's CDR3 is CSASRGQGTYEQYF. In nucleotides, the CDR3 is TGCAGTGCTAGTCGGGGACAGGGTACCTACGAGCAGTACTTC.

The CDR3 sequence: CATSRGGIDADTQYF. CDR3 nucleotides: TGTGCCACCAGCAGAGGAGGGATTGACGCAGATACGCAGTATTTT. The chain couples TRBV15 to TRBJ2-3; tentative D call: TRBD2 (5 bases). Germline CDR1 is LNHNV and CDR2 is YYDKDF (reference sequence). The CDR3 covers 15 residues. The V gene lost 1 base and the J gene lost 4 bases, with 12 bases spanning the gap. The complete variable domain, with remaining parts taken from reference TRBV15 and TRBJ2-3, reads DAMVIQNPRYQVTQFGKPVTLSCSQTLNHNVMYWYQQKSSQAPKLLFHYYDKDFNNEADTPDNFQSRRPNTSFCFLDIRSPGLGDTAMYLCATSRGGIDADTQYFGPGTRLTVL.

This chain links TRBV10-2 with TRBJ2-1; 7 bases map to TRBD2. The CDR3 extends over 14 amino acids. Germline V gene sequence: CDR1 WSHSY, CDR2 SAAADI. The V gene end was trimmed by 8 bases and the J gene end by 5 bases; junction bases not matched to a gene: 9. Here the CDR3 DNA reads TGCGCCAGCGGGACGCGGGGGAGAGACAATGAGCAGTTCTTC. Amino acids: CASGTRGRDNEQFF.

V and J are TRBV5-4 and TRBJ2-1, with 7 bases lining up with TRBD1. Germline CDR1 and CDR2: SGHNT and YYREEE (reference sequence). This CDR3 has 15 amino acids. V lost 5 bases, J lost 7 bases, and 12 bases stayed unmatched. Here the CDR3 reads CASSLRQGQTNEQFF. CDR3 nucleotide sequence: TGTGCCAGCAGTTTGCGACAGGGTCAGACAAATGAGCAGTTCTTC.

J is TRBJ2-7 and V is TRBV6-5, with D maybe TRBD1 (5 bases). V was pared by 6 bases and J by 0 bases, with 9 bases between. The CDR3 runs 13 residues. Germline lookup yields CDR1 MNHEY and CDR2 SVGAGI. CDR3 amino acids: CASSIQASYEQYF. Here the CDR3 DNA reads TGTGCCAGCAGCATACAGGCCTCCTACGAGCAGTACTTC.

The J gene is TRBJ2-1, the V gene TRBV11-3; D gene uncertain. Trimming took off 5 bases at V and 4 bases at J, with 12 bases between the two ends. Germline CDR1 SGHNT, CDR2 YENEEA. The CDR3 has 14 residues. CDR3 sequence (DNA): TGTGCCAGCAGCCATCAAGACATATACAATGAGCAGTTCTTC. This codes for CASSHQDIYNEQFF.

This clone was recorded once. V is TRBV7-2 and J is TRBJ2-5; 11 bases map to TRBD2. The junction had 5 bases not matched to a gene; V was cut back by 5 bases and J by 3 bases. Germline-derived CDR1 and CDR2 are SGHTA and FQGNSA. The CDR3 contains 15 residues. CDR3 nucleotide sequence: TGTGCCAGCAGCCACGGGACTAGCGGTAAAGAGACCCAGTACTTC. This encodes CASSHGTSGKETQYF.

This clone was found a few times. The V and J genes are TRBV6-1 and TRBJ1-2; D is unclear. The germline V gene encodes CDR1 MNHNS and CDR2 SASEGT. The CDR3 sequence is 15 residues long. Trimming removed 2 bases at V and 8 bases at J, with 18 bases between. Here the CDR3 reads CASSEFSGGWGGYTF. In DNA, the CDR3 is TGTGCCAGCAGTGAATTTTCCGGAGGGTGGGGAGGCTACACCTTC.

The chain couples TRBV7-3 to TRBJ1-4, with 7 bases fitting TRBD1. V lost 8 bases and J lost 8; bases outside the gene matches: 5. The CDR3 contains 12 residues. Looked up from germline, CDR1 is SGHTA and CDR2 is FQGTGA. CDR3 sequence: CASRQGYEKLFF. CDR3 DNA sequence: TGTGCCAGCCGACAGGGTTACGAAAAACTGTTTTTT.

J is TRBJ1-6 and V is TRBV27; D is perhaps TRBD1 (5 bases). Trimming took 7 bases from V and 7 from J, leaving 20 bases between them. The CDR3 has 16 residues. The germline CDR1 and CDR2 sequences are MNHEY and SMNVEV (reference sequence). CDR3 DNA sequence: TGTGCCAGCACCCCCCTAAGGTCGGCAGGGAATTCACCCCTCCACTTT. Translation gives CASTPLRSAGNSPLHF.

The chain is built from TRBV9 and TRBJ1-1; TRBD1 agrees at 7 bases. Trimming took 4 bases from V and 0 from J; bases not matched to a gene: 6. The germline V gene has CDR1 SGDLS and CDR2 YYNGEE. There are 15 residues in the CDR3. The DNA for the CDR3 is TGTGCCAGCAGCACTATACAGGGGATGAACACTGAAGCTTTCTTT. Its protein is CASSTIQGMNTEAFF.

This chain connects TRBV7-9 to TRBJ2-1, with 9 nucleotides matching TRBD2. Trimming cost V 1 base and J 7 bases; bases outside gene matches: 2. The germline CDR1 and CDR2 sequences are SEHNR and FQNEAQ (reference sequence). The CDR3 consists of 14 residues. The CDR3 reads CASSLGGGANEQFF. The DNA of the CDR3 is TGTGCCAGCAGCTTAGGCGGGGGGGCGAATGAGCAGTTCTTC.

The chain employs TRBV19 and TRBJ1-2; no definite D call. CDR3 length: 13 residues. The V and J ends lost 5 bases and 5 bases respectively, with 12 bases between them. Germline V lookup: CDR1 LNHDA, CDR2 SQIVND (reference sequence). The CDR3: CASSVVAAYGYTF. Written as DNA, the CDR3 is TGTGCCAGTAGTGTTGTTGCAGCGTATGGCTACACCTTC.

J is TRBJ1-4 and V is TRBV10-1, with 7 bases aligning to TRBD1. The CDR3 is 11 residues long. Germline CDR1 and CDR2: WNHNN and SYGVQD (reference sequence). The J segment lost 6 bases and the V segment lost 10 bases, leaving 2 bases of the junction unmatched. As DNA, the CDR3 is TGCGCCACCGACAGGGATGAAAAACTGTTTTTT. It yields the protein CATDRDEKLFF.

V and J are TRBV25-1 and TRBJ2-3; 7 nucleotides agree with TRBD2. The CDR3 totals 12 residues. Germline assignment: CDR1 MGHDK and CDR2 SYGVNS. Trimming cost V 8 bases and J 5 bases; bases outside gene matches: 4. The CDR3 DNA follows: TGTGCCAGCCGGGAGGATCAAGATACGCAGTATTTT. This gives the protein CASREDQDTQYF. Together with reference TRBV25-1 and TRBJ2-3, the CDR3 gives the full variable domain: EADIYQTPRYLVIGTGKKITLECSQTMGHDKMYWYQQDPGMELHLIHYSYGVNSTEKGDLSSESTVSRIRTEHFPLTLESARPSHTSQYLCASREDQDTQYFGPGTRLTVL.

The genes are TRBV5-5 and TRBJ1-5; D gene uncertain. With 4 bases removed from V and 3 bases from J, the gap between germline ends came to 11 bases. Germline CDR1 is SGHKS and CDR2 is YYEKEE (reference sequence). This CDR3 spans 14 amino acids. The CDR3 spells CASSRDLNNQPQHF. In DNA, the CDR3 is TGTGCCAGCAGCCGAGACTTGAACAATCAGCCCCAGCATTTT.

The chain carries TRBV7-6 and TRBJ2-7; a possible D gene is TRBD1 (6 bases). Per germline, CDR1 SGHVS and CDR2 FNYEAQ. This CDR3 region has 15 residues. The V end lost 3 bases, the J end lost 4 bases, and 16 bases lay between the germline ends. CDR3 sequence: CASSLTGTPLYEQYF. CDR3 coding DNA: TGTGCCAGCAGCTTGACCGGGACACCGTTGTACGAGCAGTACTTC.

Concerning this clone: The junction differs from germline at one of its ends, possibly a read error. This CDR3 is also generated by other DNA sequences in the sample. CDR3 nucleotides: TGTGCCAGCAGTTCTTGGGGGGTGGGTAAGAACACTGAAGCTTTCTTC. Protein: CASSSWGVGKNTEAFF. The chain has TRBV7-9 and TRBJ1-1; D may be TRBD1 (5 bases). Germline V gives CDR1 SEHNR, CDR2 FQNEAQ (reference sequence). The CDR3 is 16 residues long.

The V gene is TRBV6-1, the J gene TRBJ1-1; unclear D gene. Between the trimmed V and J ends, which lost 3 bases and 6 bases, there was a span of 11 bases. CDR1 is MNHNS, CDR2 SASEGT, per germline. The CDR3 is 13 amino acids. CDR3 protein: CASSEMGRAEAFF. The CDR3 DNA is TGTGCCAGCAGTGAGATGGGGAGGGCTGAAGCTTTCTTT.

This chain connects TRBV21-1 to TRBJ2-7; TRBD1 is the table's D call and was not checked against the DNA. TRBV21-1 is described as a pseudogene. This CDR3 is built from 15 residues. The CDR3 coding sequence is TGTGCCAGACCCCCGGACAGGGCGGCTTGCTACGAGCAGTACTTC. Translated, it gives CARPPDRAACYEQYF.

The chain uses TRBV2 and TRBJ2-2; D possibly corresponds to TRBD1 (6 bases). V was pared by 7 bases and J by 3 bases, with 12 bases between. The CDR3 is 14 amino acids. Per the germline V gene, CDR1 is SNHLY and CDR2 is FYNNEI. CDR3 sequence reads: CASIRTADTGELFF. CDR3 bases: TGTGCCAGCATTCGGACAGCCGACACCGGGGAGCTGTTTTTT.